The T cell receptor beta chain described here comes from a study of T cell repertoires in cytomegalovirus infection. Study-level background: In public TCR beta signatures, there were indications of both CMV infection and matching HLA type. Study-wide results and caveats: Across the ex vivo response, the dominant clonotypes were HLA-C-restricted CMV-specific TCR beta clonotypes. Summed frequency of public TCR beta families distinguished CMV carriers with the relevant HLA.

This clonotype was seen at least ten times. The antigen is unknown. TCRdb reprocessed the reads via MiXCR and lists one record per CDR3 protein. The table shows about 830,000 distinct CDR3 sequences, with less than 35% occurring only once. CDR3 length: 16 residues. Unmatched junction bases numbered 12, after V lost 1 base and J lost 7 bases. The germline V gene has CDR1 SGHTA and CDR2 FQGNSA. The receptor was isolated from a human donor in good health (CMV status not recorded). Some clones in this sample may be carry-over from other donors' samples. Sample: cultured CD8+ T cells from PBMCs, taken from culture after CMV antigen stimulation. The genes are TRBV7-2 and TRBJ2-7; 8 bases line up with TRBD2. This CDR3 is CASSLGGPGGPWEQYV. CDR3 DNA: TGTGCCAGCAGCTTAGGAGGCCCGGGGGGGCCTTGGGAGCAGTACGTC.